These 22 T cell receptor beta chains were sequenced from one sample in a study of CD8+ T cells in alopecia areata. Once RNA had been extracted, it was reverse transcribed into cDNA to act as the sequencing template. Profiling relied on immunoSEQ multiplex PCR, and the TCRdb table lists in-frame clones only, not all of them. The sample gives approximately 120,000 clones, about 51% of which show up once; over 9.5% is in the top ten. Input material: NKG2D-low CD8+ T cells sorted from blood. These receptors all stem from a human donor with alopecia areata.

This chain joins TRBV27 and TRBJ2-7; 7 bases are a match to TRBD1. CDR1 is MNHEY and CDR2 is SMNVEV in the germline V gene (reference sequence). The CDR3 loop spans 17 amino acids. J was trimmed by 2 bases and V by 4 bases; bases with no gene match: 14. CDR3 sequence reads: CASSSTSGHRGPYEQYF. CDR3 DNA: TGTGCCAGCAGTTCCACCTCCGGCCACAGGGGCCCCTACGAGCAGTACTTC.

J is TRBJ2-7 and V is TRBV19; D is uncertain. V dropped 2 bases and J dropped 7 bases, with 9 bases sitting between them. Germline loops: CDR1 LNHDA, CDR2 SQIVND (reference sequence). The CDR3 covers 12 residues. The CDR3 region has the DNA TGTGCCAGTAGTATACCCCCTGGGGAGCAGTACTTC. It codes for CASSIPPGEQYF.

This chain joins TRBV27 and TRBJ2-7, with 8 bases identical to TRBD2. V shed 10 bases, J shed 9 bases, and the junction held 8 bases outside the gene matches. This CDR3 comprises 11 residues. CDR1 is MNHEY, CDR2 SMNVEV, per germline (reference sequence). The CDR3 DNA follows: TGTGCCACCGAGTTTAGCGGGGTGCAGTACTTC. Its protein is CATEFSGVQYF.

V gene TRBV6-6 combines with J gene TRBJ1-2; a possible D gene is TRBD1 (6 bases). This CDR3 is built from 15 residues. V shed 0 bases and J shed 6 bases, with 14 bases lying between them. The germline CDR1 and CDR2 sequences are MNHNY and SVGAGI (reference sequence). In DNA form, the CDR3 reads TGTGCCAGCAGTTACTCCCCCCGGACAGAACATGGCTACACCTTC. It translates to CASSYSPRTEHGYTF.

In its sample, this clone was seen a few times. The chain uses TRBV29-1 and TRBJ2-1; the D is unclear. The CDR3 is made up of 12 amino acids. Germline values: CDR1 SQVTM, CDR2 ANQGSEA. The V gene lost 4 bases and the J gene lost 4 bases, with 8 bases spanning the gap. The CDR3 nucleotides read TGCAGCGTTGCGTCAGATTACAATGAGCAGTTCTTC. This gives the protein CSVASDYNEQFF.

The V gene is TRBV5-1, the J gene TRBJ2-3, with D possibly being TRBD1 (6 bases). This CDR3 is 15 amino acids long. V was shortened by 4 bases and J by 0 bases, with 12 bases between the two germline ends. Germline V lookup: CDR1 SGHRS, CDR2 YFSETQ. This CDR3 is CASSPGTTSTDTQYF. The DNA of the CDR3 is TGCGCCAGCAGCCCCGGGACAACTAGCACAGATACGCAGTATTTT.

This rearrangement joins TRBV13 to TRBJ1-2; perhaps TRBD1 as D (6 bases). V lost 5 bases and J 0 bases, leaving 13 bases between the germline ends. This CDR3 spans 15 amino acids. Looked up from germline, CDR1 is PRHDT and CDR2 is FYEKMQ (reference sequence). The CDR3 here is CASSTSGVTNYGYTF. CDR3 in DNA: TGTGCCAGCAGCACCTCAGGGGTGACTAACTATGGCTACACCTTC.

The rearrangement uses TRBV9 and TRBJ1-2, with 7 bases that match TRBD1. The junction had 11 bases not matched to a gene; V was cut back by 4 bases and J by 5 bases. This CDR3 has 15 residues. Germline CDR1 reads SGDLS; CDR2 reads YYNGEE. The CDR3 sequence is CASSPEYGTAYGYTF. In DNA form, the CDR3 reads TGTGCCAGCAGCCCGGAATACGGGACAGCGTATGGCTACACCTTC. Supplemented by reference TRBV9 and TRBJ1-2, the full variable domain reads DSGVTQTPKHLITATGQRVTLRCSPRSGDLSVYWYQQSLDQGLQFLIQYYNGEERAKGNILERFSAQQFPDLHSELNLSSLELGDSALYFCASSPEYGTAYGYTFGSGTRLTVV.

This clone has a handful of counts. The chain joins TRBV7-9 to TRBJ2-1; TRBD1 agrees at 9 bases. CDR1 is SEHNR, CDR2 FQNEAQ, per germline (reference sequence). The CDR3 is 15 amino acids. J gave up 5 bases and V 4 bases, and 6 bases lay outside the gene matches. CDR3: CASSYQGQGNNEQFF. CDR3 in DNA: TGTGCCAGCAGCTACCAGGGACAGGGAAACAATGAGCAGTTCTTC.

The chain combines TRBV2 with TRBJ2-5; perhaps TRBD2 as D (6 bases). The CDR3 length is 10 residues. V gave up 4 bases and J gave up 10 bases, with 7 bases separating them. Germline V gene lookup returns CDR1 SNHLY and CDR2 FYNNEI. The CDR3 DNA reads as TGTGCCAGCAGTGGCGGGGTCCAGTACTTC. This sequence encodes CASSGGVQYF.

This chain uses TRBV7-9 with TRBJ2-7, with D unresolved. There are 14 residues in the CDR3. Trimming removed 4 bases at V and 0 bases at J, with 10 bases between. Germline CDR1 reads SEHNR; CDR2 reads FQNEAQ (reference sequence). CDR3 amino acids: CASSSDMGSYEQYF. CDR3 nucleotide sequence: TGTGCCAGCAGCTCCGACATGGGCTCCTACGAGCAGTACTTC.

This clone was counted between two and nine times. The chain carries TRBV30 and TRBJ2-5; 7 nucleotides line up with TRBD1. The CDR3 loop spans 15 amino acids. Germline V gene data show CDR1 as GTSNPN and CDR2 as SVGIG (reference sequence). Trimming took 1 base from V and 3 from J; bases not matched to a gene: 8. CDR3 in amino acids: CAWSETGLIEETQYF. The CDR3 DNA reads TGTGCCTGGAGTGAGACAGGGCTCATCGAAGAGACCCAGTACTTC.

This clone was counted a few times. V is TRBV5-1 and J is TRBJ2-1; 12 nucleotides match TRBD2. The germline CDR1 and CDR2 sequences are SGHRS and YFSETQ. Trimming took 2 bases from V and 7 from J; bases not matched to a gene: 7. This CDR3 is built from 16 residues. As DNA, the CDR3 is TGCGCCAGCAGCTTAGGACTAGCGGGACGGGAGAATGAGCAGTTCTTC. Protein product: CASSLGLAGRENEQFF. Looking up the rest from reference TRBV5-1 and TRBJ2-1 gives the full variable domain: KAGVTQTPRYLIKTRGQQVTLSCSPISGHRSVSWYQQTPGQGLQFLFEYFSETQRNKGNFPGRFSGRQFSNSRSEMNVSTLELGDSALYLCASSLGLAGRENEQFFGPGTRLTVL.

A few counts support this clone. The CDR3 sequence is CASSLVVGAATDTQYF. The CDR3 DNA reads TGTGCCAGCAGTCTAGTTGTAGGGGCCGCCACAGATACGCAGTATTTT. This rearrangement joins TRBV27 to TRBJ2-3; TRBD1 might be the D (5 bases). Germline V lookup: CDR1 MNHEY, CDR2 SMNVEV (reference sequence). CDR3 length equals 16 residues. V lost 5 bases to trimming and J lost 2 bases, with 17 bases between them.

J is TRBJ2-2 and V is TRBV27, with D unclear. V lost 10 bases and J lost 0, with 6 bases in between. Germline values: CDR1 MNHEY, CDR2 SMNVEV (reference sequence). CDR3 size: 12 residues. CDR3: CAIKANTGELFF. The CDR3 bases are TGTGCCATCAAGGCGAACACCGGGGAGCTGTTTTTT.

This clone was seen a single time. V usage is TRBV27 and J usage is TRBJ2-7; perhaps TRBD2 as D (6 bases). The V end lost 6 bases, the J end lost 11 bases, and 17 bases lay between the germline ends. Germline V lookup: CDR1 MNHEY, CDR2 SMNVEV (reference sequence). CDR3 length equals 12 residues. Here the CDR3 DNA reads TGTGCCAGCAGCCTTGTCGGGGGACGGGAGTACTTC. The encoded protein is CASSLVGGREYF.

This CDR3 is CSVDGVKETQYF. CDR3 sequence (DNA): TGCAGCGTTGACGGTGTGAAAGAGACCCAGTACTTC. The chain joins TRBV29-1 to TRBJ2-5, with D unclear. Germline loops: CDR1 SQVTM, CDR2 ANQGSEA. The CDR3 is 12 amino acids. Trimming shortened V by 3 bases and J by 3 bases, and 8 bases separated the two germline ends. Drawing the rest from reference TRBV29-1 and TRBJ2-5, the complete variable domain is SAVISQKPSRDICQRGTSLTIQCQVDSQVTMMFWYRQQPGQSLTLIATANQGSEATYESGFVIDKFPISRPNLTFSTLTVSNMSPEDSSIYLCSVDGVKETQYFGPGTRLLVL.

This clone was picked up a small number of times. V usage is TRBV14 and J usage is TRBJ1-1; D uncertain. Trimming took off 4 bases at V and 5 bases at J, with 8 bases between the two ends. The CDR3 is made up of 12 amino acids. CDR1 and CDR2 from the germline V gene are SGHDN and FVKESK. CDR3 bases: TGTGCCAGCAGCCTGCGGGGAACTGAAGCTTTCTTT. Its protein is CASSLRGTEAFF.

The rearrangement joins TRBV9 to TRBJ2-5, with a possible D match to TRBD2 (6 bases). V was clipped by 1 base and J by 5 bases, with 15 bases between them. The V gene's germline CDR1 is SGDLS and CDR2 YYNGEE. The CDR3 length is 15 residues. The CDR3 sequence is CASSVLATPAETQYF. In nucleotides, the CDR3 is TGTGCCAGCAGCGTACTAGCGACCCCGGCTGAGACCCAGTACTTC.

This clone was seen a few times. The identical CDR3 is also encoded by other nucleotide sequences in the sample. This chain connects TRBV29-1 to TRBJ2-7; 11 bases match TRBD2. Germline values: CDR1 SQVTM, CDR2 ANQGSEA. J lost 2 bases, V lost 4 bases, and 1 base had no gene match. This CDR3 has 13 amino acids. The CDR3 loop reads CSVVAGGAYEQYF. The CDR3 DNA follows: TGCAGCGTTGTAGCGGGAGGGGCCTACGAGCAGTACTTC.

This clone was picked up one time. Within the sample, other DNA sequences also encode this same CDR3. The CDR3 DNA reads as TGTGCCAGCAGTTACTCGCCCGGGGAGCTGTTTTTT. Translation gives CASSYSPGELFF. The chain is built from TRBV6-6 and TRBJ2-2; D is undetermined. CDR1 is MNHNY and CDR2 is SVGAGI in the germline V gene (reference sequence). V shed 0 bases and J shed 6 bases, with 2 bases lying between them. CDR3 length: 12 amino acids.

The CDR3: CASSLIGTGSYEQYF. The CDR3 coding sequence is TGTGCCAGCAGCTTAATAGGGACAGGGTCCTACGAGCAGTACTTC. This rearrangement joins TRBV7-8 to TRBJ2-7; 9 nucleotides agree with TRBD1. Trimming took 2 bases from V and 1 from J; bases not matched to a gene: 3. Germline assignment: CDR1 SGHVS and CDR2 FQNEAQ. This CDR3 has 15 amino acids. The variable domain in full, with the rest retrieved from reference TRBV7-8 and TRBJ2-7, is GAGVSQSPRYKVAKRGQDVALRCDPISGHVSLFWYQQALGQGPEFLTYFQNEAQLDKSGLPSDRFFAERPEGSVSTLKIQRTQQEDSAVYLCASSLIGTGSYEQYFGPGTRLTVT.